The 9 T cell receptor beta chains below come from one sample, sequenced in a study of response to subunit inactivated influenza vaccine. TCRdb ran MiXCR on the RT-PCR reads and lists one entry per CDR3 protein. The profile shows 650,000 to 800,000 distinct CDR3 sequences, around 13% of them singletons. Sequenced material: PBMCs from blood, taken less than 15 days before vaccination. The source of these receptors is a man aged 50 to 60 who received an inactivated influenza vaccine.

The chain combines TRBV19 with TRBJ1-4; 9 bases are a match to TRBD1. The junction had 9 bases not matched to a gene; V was cut back by 7 bases and J by 0 bases. CDR3 length equals 17 residues. Germline CDR1 and CDR2: LNHDA and SQIVND (reference sequence). CDR3 nucleotides: TGTGCCAGTACGTCCGGGACAGGGTCTGCAACTAATGAAAAACTGTTTTTT. Its protein is CASTSGTGSATNEKLFF.

This clonotype was found a few times. The chain uses TRBV20-1 and TRBJ2-5; tentatively, D is TRBD1 (6 bases). Germline V gene sequence: CDR1 DFQATT, CDR2 SNEGSKA (reference sequence). The CDR3 loop spans 11 amino acids. The CDR3: CNGQYLETQYF. The CDR3 DNA follows: TGCAATGGACAGTACTTGGAGACCCAGTACTTC.

The chain joins TRBV4-2 to TRBJ2-6, with D perhaps matching TRBD2 (5 bases). Trimming stripped 0 bases from V and 2 bases from J, with 8 bases between. CDR3 length equals 16 residues. The germline CDR1 and CDR2 sequences are LGHNA and YNFKEQ. The CDR3 here is CASSQDHGAGANVLTF. The DNA of the CDR3 is TGTGCCAGCAGCCAAGATCACGGGGCTGGGGCCAACGTCCTGACTTTC.

The table lists this clonotype with a few counts. The J gene is TRBJ1-3, the V gene TRBV20-1; no definite D call. The CDR3 loop spans 14 amino acids. V was clipped by 3 bases and J by 0 bases, with 9 bases between them. Germline V lookup: CDR1 DFQATT, CDR2 SNEGSKA (reference sequence). The DNA of the CDR3 is TGCAGTGCTAGTACAAGCTCCTCTGGAAACACCATATATTTT. Translation: CSASTSSSGNTIYF.

In DNA form, the CDR3 reads TGTGCCAGCAGCTTTTTGTTCGGAGGGCGAACAGATACGCAGTATTTT. Residues: CASSFLFGGRTDTQYF. The V call is TRBV5-6, the J call TRBJ2-3; D perhaps matches TRBD2 (6 bases). Germline V gene sequence: CDR1 SGHDT, CDR2 YYEEEE. Between the trimmed V and J ends, which lost 2 bases and 3 bases, there was a span of 16 bases. This CDR3 has 16 residues.

In its sample, this clonotype was seen a few times. This sequence joins TRBV4-2 and TRBJ2-1, with TRBD2 matching over 9 bases. CDR1 and CDR2 from the germline V gene are LGHNA and YNFKEQ. CDR3 length equals 14 residues. J gave up 8 bases and V 0 bases, and 2 bases lay outside the gene matches. The CDR3 DNA follows: TGTGCCAGCAGCCAAGAACTAGCGGGCTATGAGCAGTTCTTC. It codes for CASSQELAGYEQFF.

This chain connects TRBV5-1 to TRBJ2-5; 7 nucleotides agree with TRBD2. The trim removed 0 bases at V and 1 base at J, leaving 6 bases unmatched. There are 16 residues in the CDR3. Per germline, CDR1 SGHRS and CDR2 YFSETQ. As DNA, the CDR3 is TGCGCCAGCAGCTTGGGTCTAGCGGACCGCCAAGAGACCCAGTACTTC. This translates into CASSLGLADRQETQYF.

The chain joins TRBV11-2 to TRBJ2-2; the D is unclear. V was shortened by 5 bases and J by 1 base, with 14 bases between the two germline ends. The length of the CDR3 is 16 residues. CDR1 and CDR2 from the germline V gene are SGHAT and FQNNGV. The CDR3 here is CASSLDPLGNTGELFF. The DNA of the CDR3 is TGTGCCAGCAGCCTGGACCCCCTAGGGAACACCGGGGAGCTGTTTTTT. The whole variable domain, remainder taken from reference TRBV11-2 and TRBJ2-2, is EAGVAQSPRYKIIEKRQSVAFWCNPISGHATLYWYQQILGQGPKLLIQFQNNGVVDDSQLPKDRFSAERLKGVDSTLKIQPAKLEDSAVYLCASSLDPLGNTGELFFGEGSRLTVL.

This chain joins TRBV20-1 and TRBJ2-5, with D maybe TRBD2 (6 bases). Looked up from germline, CDR1 is DFQATT and CDR2 is SNEGSKA (reference sequence). The V end lost 1 base, the J end lost 5 bases, and 11 bases lay between the germline ends. This CDR3 has 13 amino acids. CDR3 protein: CSARVLARETQYF. Here the CDR3 DNA reads TGCAGTGCTAGAGTACTAGCTCGGGAGACCCAGTACTTC.